The source of this TCR beta chain is a study of OX40 agonist ivuxolimab in advanced cancers. Study-wide background: Averaging roughly 60 years in age, with a range of 23 to 79, the cohort was about 86% male. Study-level points and caveats: Dose levels from 0.1 to 3.0 mg/kg saw CD4+ and CD8+ blood T cells expand clonally by week 6. Nonresponders included some who also had low normalized T-cell clonal expansion.

With respect to this clone: Its antigen is still unknown.

It was autoimmune disease history or systemic immunosuppression that excluded patients. This CDR3 has 11 residues. Between the trimmed V and J ends, which lost 7 bases and 1 base, there was a span of 4 bases. Germline-derived CDR1 and CDR2 are SNHLY and FYNNEI. The data were produced by immunoSEQ multiplex PCR, yet TCRdb's version contains in-frame clones alone and is incomplete. Of approximately 77,000 clones in the sample, 90% to 95% were seen once. V gene TRBV2 combines with J gene TRBJ1-2, with unresolved D. The sequence derives from an adult with an advanced solid tumor such as melanoma, head and neck, liver or kidney cancer. The source was CD4+ or CD8+ T cells sorted from blood, collected in a trial of the OX40 agonist ivuxolimab. CDR3 DNA: TGTGCCAGCACGGATAACTATGGCTACACCTTC. It is translated as CASTDNYGYTF.